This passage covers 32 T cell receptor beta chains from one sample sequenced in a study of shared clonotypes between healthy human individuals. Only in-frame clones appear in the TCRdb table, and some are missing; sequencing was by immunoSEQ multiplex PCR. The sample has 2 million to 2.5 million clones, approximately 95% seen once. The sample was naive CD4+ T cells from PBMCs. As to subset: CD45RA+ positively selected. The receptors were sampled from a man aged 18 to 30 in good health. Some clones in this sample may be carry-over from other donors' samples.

CDR3 sequence (DNA): TGTGCCACCAGCAGAGGTGGACTAGCGGGACACGGGGAGCTGTTTTTT. It translates to CATSRGGLAGHGELFF. The gene calls are TRBV15 and TRBJ2-2; 12 positions agree with TRBD2. Germline loops: CDR1 LNHNV, CDR2 YYDKDF (reference sequence). The CDR3 contains 16 residues. Trimming removed 1 base from V and 7 bases from J; junction bases left unmatched: 4.

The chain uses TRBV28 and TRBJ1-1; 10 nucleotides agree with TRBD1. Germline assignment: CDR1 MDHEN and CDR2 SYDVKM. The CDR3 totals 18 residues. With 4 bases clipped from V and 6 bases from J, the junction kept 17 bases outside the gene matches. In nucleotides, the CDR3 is TGTGCCAGCAGTTCCTATTCCGGGACAGGGGCCCCTGAGGCTGAAGCTTTCTTT. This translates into CASSSYSGTGAPEAEAFF.

CDR3 DNA sequence: TGTGCCAGTAGTATCGCCCAGCGGGAGAACTCAGCCGAGCAGTTCTTC. Its protein product is CASSIAQRENSAEQFF. This chain connects TRBV19 to TRBJ2-1; TRBD2 aligns across 8 bases. This CDR3 spans 16 amino acids. From germline, CDR1 is LNHDA and CDR2 SQIVND (reference sequence). Unmatched junction bases numbered 14, after V lost 3 bases and J lost 10 bases.

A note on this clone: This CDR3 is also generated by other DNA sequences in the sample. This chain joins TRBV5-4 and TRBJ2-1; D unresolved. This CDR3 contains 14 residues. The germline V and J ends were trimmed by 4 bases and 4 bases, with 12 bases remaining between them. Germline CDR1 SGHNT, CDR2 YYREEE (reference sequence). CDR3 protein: CASSLAGPYNEQFF. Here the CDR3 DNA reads TGTGCCAGCAGCCTCGCCGGACCATACAATGAGCAGTTCTTC. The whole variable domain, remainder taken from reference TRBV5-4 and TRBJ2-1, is ETGVTQSPTHLIKTRGQQVTLRCSSQSGHNTVSWYQQALGQGPQFIFQYYREEENGRGNFPPRFSGLQFPNYSSELNVNALELDDSALYLCASSLAGPYNEQFFGPGTRLTVL.

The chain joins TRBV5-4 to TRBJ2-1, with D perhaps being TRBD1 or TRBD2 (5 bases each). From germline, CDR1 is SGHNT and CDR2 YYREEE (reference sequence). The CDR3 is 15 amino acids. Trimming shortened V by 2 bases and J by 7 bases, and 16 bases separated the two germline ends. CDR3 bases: TGTGCCAGCAGCTTAAGGGACCGAGGTGGAAATGAGCAGTTCTTC. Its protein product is CASSLRDRGGNEQFF. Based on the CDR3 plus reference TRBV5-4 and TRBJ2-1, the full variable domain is ETGVTQSPTHLIKTRGQQVTLRCSSQSGHNTVSWYQQALGQGPQFIFQYYREEENGRGNFPPRFSGLQFPNYSSELNVNALELDDSALYLCASSLRDRGGNEQFFGPGTRLTVL.

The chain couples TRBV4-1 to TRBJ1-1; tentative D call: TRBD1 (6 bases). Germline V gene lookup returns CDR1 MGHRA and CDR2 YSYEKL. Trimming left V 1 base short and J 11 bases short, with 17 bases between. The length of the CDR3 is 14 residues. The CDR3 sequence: CASSQGQVVRSAFF. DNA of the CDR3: TGCGCCAGCAGCCAAGGACAGGTTGTAAGATCTGCTTTCTTT.

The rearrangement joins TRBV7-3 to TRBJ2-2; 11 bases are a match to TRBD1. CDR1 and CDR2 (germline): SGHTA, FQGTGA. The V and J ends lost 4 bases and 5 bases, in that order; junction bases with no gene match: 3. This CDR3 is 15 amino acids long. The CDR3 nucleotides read TGTGCCAGCAGCTCCGGGACAGGGGGGACCGGGGAGCTGTTTTTT. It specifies CASSSGTGGTGELFF.

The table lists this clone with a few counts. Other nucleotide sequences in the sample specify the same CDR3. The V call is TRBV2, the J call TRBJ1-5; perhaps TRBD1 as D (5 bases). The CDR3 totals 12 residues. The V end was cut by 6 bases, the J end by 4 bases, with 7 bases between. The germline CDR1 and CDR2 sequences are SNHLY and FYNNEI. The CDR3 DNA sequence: TGTGCCAGCAGGGGGGGAAATCAGCCCCAGCATTTT. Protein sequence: CASRGGNQPQHF.

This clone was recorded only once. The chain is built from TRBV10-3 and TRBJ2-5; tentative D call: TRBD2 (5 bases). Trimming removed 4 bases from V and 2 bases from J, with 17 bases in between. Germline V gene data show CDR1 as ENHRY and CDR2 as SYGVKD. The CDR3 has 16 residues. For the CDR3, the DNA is TGTGCCATCAGTGTTTTAGCAGACGGACTTCAAGAGACCCAGTACTTC. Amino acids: CAISVLADGLQETQYF.

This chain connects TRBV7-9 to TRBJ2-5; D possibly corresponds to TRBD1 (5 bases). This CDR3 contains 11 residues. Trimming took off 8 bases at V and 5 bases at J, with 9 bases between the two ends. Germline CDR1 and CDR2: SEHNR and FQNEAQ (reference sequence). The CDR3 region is CASGRVETQYF. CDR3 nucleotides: TGTGCCAGCGGCAGGGTCGAGACCCAGTACTTC.

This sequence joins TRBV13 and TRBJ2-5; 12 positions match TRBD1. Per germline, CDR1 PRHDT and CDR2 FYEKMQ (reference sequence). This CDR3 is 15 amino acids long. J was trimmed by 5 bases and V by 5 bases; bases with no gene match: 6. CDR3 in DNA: TGTGCCAGCAGCCCCGGGACAGGGGGCCTGGAGACCCAGTACTTC. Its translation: CASSPGTGGLETQYF.

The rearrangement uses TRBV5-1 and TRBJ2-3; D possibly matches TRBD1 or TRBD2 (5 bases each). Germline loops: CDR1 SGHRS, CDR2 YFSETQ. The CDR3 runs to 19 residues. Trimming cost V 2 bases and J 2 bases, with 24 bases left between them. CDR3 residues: CASSFRALRGRSHTDTQYF. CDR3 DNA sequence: TGCGCCAGCAGCTTCCGGGCCCTCCGGGGCCGTTCTCACACAGATACGCAGTATTTT. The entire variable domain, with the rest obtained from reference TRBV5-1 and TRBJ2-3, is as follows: KAGVTQTPRYLIKTRGQQVTLSCSPISGHRSVSWYQQTPGQGLQFLFEYFSETQRNKGNFPGRFSGRQFSNSRSEMNVSTLELGDSALYLCASSFRALRGRSHTDTQYFGPGTRLTVL.

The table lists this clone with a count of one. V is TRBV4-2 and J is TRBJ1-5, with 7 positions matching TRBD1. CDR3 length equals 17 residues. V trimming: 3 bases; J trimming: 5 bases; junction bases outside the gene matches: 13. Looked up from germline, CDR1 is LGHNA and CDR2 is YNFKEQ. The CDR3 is CASSQMGPDRVHQPQHF. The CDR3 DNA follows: TGTGCCAGCAGCCAGATGGGGCCCGACAGGGTACATCAGCCCCAGCATTTT.

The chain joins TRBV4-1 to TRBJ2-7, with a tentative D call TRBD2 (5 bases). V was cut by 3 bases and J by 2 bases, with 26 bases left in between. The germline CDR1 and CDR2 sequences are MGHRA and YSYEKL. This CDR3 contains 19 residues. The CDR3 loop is CASSHPPRDAGLNPYEQYF. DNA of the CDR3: TGCGCCAGCAGCCACCCCCCAAGGGATGCGGGCCTGAATCCCTACGAGCAGTACTTC.

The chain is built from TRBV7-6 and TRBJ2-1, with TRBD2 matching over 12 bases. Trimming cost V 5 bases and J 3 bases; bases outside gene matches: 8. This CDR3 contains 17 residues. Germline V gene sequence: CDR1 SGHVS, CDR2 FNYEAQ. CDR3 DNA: TGTGCCAGCAGCCCCCGACTAGCGGGAGTCGACTACAATGAGCAGTTCTTC. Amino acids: CASSPRLAGVDYNEQFF.

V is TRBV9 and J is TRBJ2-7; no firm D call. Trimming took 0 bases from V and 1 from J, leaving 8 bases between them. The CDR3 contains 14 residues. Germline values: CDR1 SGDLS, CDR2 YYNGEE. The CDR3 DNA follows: TGTGCCAGCAGCGTAGATTTCGCGTCCTACGAGCAGTACTTC. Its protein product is CASSVDFASYEQYF.

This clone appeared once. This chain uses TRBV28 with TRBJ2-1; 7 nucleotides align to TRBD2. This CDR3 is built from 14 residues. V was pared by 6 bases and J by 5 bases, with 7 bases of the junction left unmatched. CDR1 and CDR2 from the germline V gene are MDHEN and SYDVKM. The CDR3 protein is CASSRGSRDNEQFF. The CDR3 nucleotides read TGTGCCAGCAGCCGCGGGAGTCGGGACAATGAGCAGTTCTTC.

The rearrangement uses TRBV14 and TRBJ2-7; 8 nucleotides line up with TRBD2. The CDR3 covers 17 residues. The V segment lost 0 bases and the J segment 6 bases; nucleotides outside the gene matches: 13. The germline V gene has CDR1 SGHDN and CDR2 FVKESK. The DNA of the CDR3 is TGTGCCAGCAGCCAAGATGGAGGTAGCGGGATACTCCGCGAGCAGTACTTC. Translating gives CASSQDGGSGILREQYF.

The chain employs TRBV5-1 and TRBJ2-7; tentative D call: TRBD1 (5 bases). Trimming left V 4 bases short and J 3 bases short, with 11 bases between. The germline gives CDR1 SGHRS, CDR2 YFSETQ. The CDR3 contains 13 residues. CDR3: CASSLDTFYEQYF. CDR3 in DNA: TGCGCCAGCAGCCTGGACACCTTCTACGAGCAGTACTTC.

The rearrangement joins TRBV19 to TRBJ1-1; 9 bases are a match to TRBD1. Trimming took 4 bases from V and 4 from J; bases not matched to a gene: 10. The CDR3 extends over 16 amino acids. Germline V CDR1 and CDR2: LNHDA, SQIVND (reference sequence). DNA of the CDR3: TGTGCCAGTAGTACACTCAAAACGACAGGGGGCACTGAAGCTTTCTTT. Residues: CASSTLKTTGGTEAFF.

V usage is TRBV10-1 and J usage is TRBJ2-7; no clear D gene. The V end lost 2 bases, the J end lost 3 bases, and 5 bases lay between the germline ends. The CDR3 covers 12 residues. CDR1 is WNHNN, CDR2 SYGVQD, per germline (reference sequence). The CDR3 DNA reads TGCGCCAGCAGTGAGCCCTGCTACGAGCAGTACTTC. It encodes CASSEPCYEQYF.

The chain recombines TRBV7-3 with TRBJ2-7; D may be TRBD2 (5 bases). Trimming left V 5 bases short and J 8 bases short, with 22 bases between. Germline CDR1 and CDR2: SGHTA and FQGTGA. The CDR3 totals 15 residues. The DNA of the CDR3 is TGTGCCAGCAGCCCGGCGAGGGCACTGGTATCTAAGCAGTACTTC. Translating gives CASSPARALVSKQYF.

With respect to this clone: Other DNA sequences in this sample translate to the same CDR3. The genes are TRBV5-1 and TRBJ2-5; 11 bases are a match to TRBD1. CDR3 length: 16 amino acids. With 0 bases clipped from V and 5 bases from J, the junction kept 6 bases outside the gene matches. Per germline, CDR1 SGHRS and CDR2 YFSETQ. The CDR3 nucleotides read TGCGCCAGCAGCTTGGCCGGGACAGGGGGTTCGGAGACCCAGTACTTC. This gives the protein CASSLAGTGGSETQYF.

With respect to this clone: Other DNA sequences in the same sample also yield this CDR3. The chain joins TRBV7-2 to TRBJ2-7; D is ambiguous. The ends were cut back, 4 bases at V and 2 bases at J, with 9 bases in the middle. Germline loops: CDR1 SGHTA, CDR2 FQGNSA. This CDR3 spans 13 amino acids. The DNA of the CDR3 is TGTGCCAGCAGCTCACGGCCCCCCTACGAGCAGTACTTC. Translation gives CASSSRPPYEQYF.

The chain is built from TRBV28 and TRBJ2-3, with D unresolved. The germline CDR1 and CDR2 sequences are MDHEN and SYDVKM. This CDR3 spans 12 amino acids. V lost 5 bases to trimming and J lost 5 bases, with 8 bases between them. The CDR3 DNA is TGTGCCAGCAGTACGCCTTTAGATACGCAGTATTTT. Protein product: CASSTPLDTQYF.

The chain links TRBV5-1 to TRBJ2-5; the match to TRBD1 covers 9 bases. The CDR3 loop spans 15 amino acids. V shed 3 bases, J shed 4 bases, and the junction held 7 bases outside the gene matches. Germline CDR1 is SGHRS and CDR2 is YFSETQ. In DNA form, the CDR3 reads TGCGCCAGCAGCTGGGGGACAGGGACGTCAGAGACCCAGTACTTC. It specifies CASSWGTGTSETQYF.

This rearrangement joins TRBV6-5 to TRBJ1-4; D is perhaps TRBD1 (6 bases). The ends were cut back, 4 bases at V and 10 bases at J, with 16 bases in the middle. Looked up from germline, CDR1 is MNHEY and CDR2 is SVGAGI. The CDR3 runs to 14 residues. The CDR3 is CASSSQGSLRKLFF. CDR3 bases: TGTGCCAGCAGTTCACAGGGTTCTTTGAGAAAACTGTTTTTT.

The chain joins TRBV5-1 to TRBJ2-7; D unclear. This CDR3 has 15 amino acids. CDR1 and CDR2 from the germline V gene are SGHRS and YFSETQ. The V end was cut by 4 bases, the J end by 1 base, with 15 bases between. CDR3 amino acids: CASSPPGPRSYEQYF. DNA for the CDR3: TGCGCCAGCAGCCCCCCGGGCCCGCGATCCTACGAGCAGTACTTC.

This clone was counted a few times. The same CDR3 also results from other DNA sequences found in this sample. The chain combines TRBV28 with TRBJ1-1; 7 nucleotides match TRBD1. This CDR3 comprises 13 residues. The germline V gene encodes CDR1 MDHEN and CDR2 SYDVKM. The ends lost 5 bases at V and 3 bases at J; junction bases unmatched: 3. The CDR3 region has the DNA TGTGCCAGCAGTCGGGACAGCTACACTGAAGCTTTCTTT. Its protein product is CASSRDSYTEAFF. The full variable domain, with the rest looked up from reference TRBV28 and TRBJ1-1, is DVKVTQSSRYLVKRTGEKVFLECVQDMDHENMFWYRQDPGLGLRLIYFSYDVKMKEKGDIPEGYSVSREKKERFSLILESASTNQTSMYLCASSRDSYTEAFFGQGTRLTVV.

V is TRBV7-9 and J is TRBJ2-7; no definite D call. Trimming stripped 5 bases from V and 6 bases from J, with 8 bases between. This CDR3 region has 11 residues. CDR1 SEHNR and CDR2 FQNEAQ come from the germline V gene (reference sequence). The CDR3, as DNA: TGTGCCAGCAGCGCCTACGGCGAGCAGTACTTC. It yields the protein CASSAYGEQYF.

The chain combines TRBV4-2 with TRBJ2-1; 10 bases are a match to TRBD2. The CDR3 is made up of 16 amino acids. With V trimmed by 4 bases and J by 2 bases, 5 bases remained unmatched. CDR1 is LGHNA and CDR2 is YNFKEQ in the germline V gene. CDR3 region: CASSRPSGRPYNEQFF. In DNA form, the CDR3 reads TGTGCCAGCAGCCGACCTAGCGGGAGACCCTACAATGAGCAGTTCTTC.

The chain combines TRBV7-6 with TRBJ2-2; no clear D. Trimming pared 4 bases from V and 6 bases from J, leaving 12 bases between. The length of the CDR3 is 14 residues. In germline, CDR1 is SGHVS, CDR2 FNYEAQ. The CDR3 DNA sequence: TGTGCCAGCAGCTCCCCTATATTTGCCGGGGAGCTGTTTTTT. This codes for CASSSPIFAGELFF.